This TCR beta chain was sequenced during a study of blood T cell repertoires in COVID-19. The overall study: Researchers got acute and convalescent COVID-19 samples from the United States, Italy and Spain.

The length of the CDR3 is 16 residues. Germline V lookup: CDR1 SGDLS, CDR2 YYNGEE. Trimming at V came to 3 bases and at J to 7 bases, leaving 10 bases not matched to a gene. TCRdb's table, derived via immunoSEQ multiplex PCR, lists solely in-frame clones and lacks some. The sample has 120,000 or so clones, 86% seen once. The source material was peripheral blood. The V and J genes are TRBV9 and TRBJ2-1, with 10 nucleotides matching TRBD1. This TCR was recovered from a man between 35 and 55 years old with acute or convalescent COVID-19. In DNA, the CDR3 is TGTGCCAGCAGCGGGCAGGACAGGGGGTCGGGTAATGAGCAGTTCTTC. Translated, it gives CASSGQDRGSGNEQFF.